This T cell receptor beta chain was sequenced during a study of T cell responses to AZD1222 COVID-19 vaccine. Sequenced by immunoSEQ multiplex PCR; TCRdb stores in-frame clones only, minus some. The sample has around 170,000 clones, about 90% seen once. Germline CDR1 reads SNHLY; CDR2 reads FYNNEI. V was pared by 1 base and J by 0 bases, with 6 bases of the junction left unmatched. The CDR3 runs 16 residues. The receptor comes from an adult who received the AZD1222 COVID-19 vaccine. The sample in question was peripheral blood, obtained 28 days after the second AZD1222 dose. The V call is TRBV2, the J call TRBJ2-7, with 7 nucleotides matching TRBD2. CDR3 sequence: CASSEVGGTGSYEQYF. The CDR3 DNA sequence: TGTGCCAGCAGTGAAGTGGGGGGGACGGGCTCCTACGAGCAGTACTTC.